The 11 T cell receptor beta chains below were found in one sample sequenced in a study of blood T cell repertoires in COVID-19 (TCRdb year 2020). The receptor library was made with the immunoSEQ multiplex PCR assay. In its TCRdb copy, this immuneACCESS table keeps in-frame sequences only and misses some clones. Where compared with another copy, unresolved V genes explain less than half of these, and the others have no known cause. In this sample the table shows about 150,000 clones, roughly 79% of which occur a single time. In total, the top ten clones hold around 8.7% of the sample. Input material: peripheral blood. The receptors were sampled from a man between 45 and 60 years old with active or convalescent COVID-19.

This sequence joins TRBV5-1 and TRBJ2-4; 7 nucleotides agree with TRBD2. The length of the CDR3 is 16 residues. Unmatched junction bases numbered 24, after V lost 5 bases and J lost 16 bases. Germline V gene sequence: CDR1 SGHRS, CDR2 YFSETQ. The CDR3 DNA is TGCGCCAGCAGACTGACGGGGGGACTCTCTGCGGGAGTAGCTTACTTC. Residues: CASRLTGGLSAGVAYF.

V gene TRBV6-5 combines with J gene TRBJ2-5; TRBD2 is a possible D gene (6 bases). V was clipped by 2 bases and J by 2 bases, with 12 bases between them. Looked up from germline, CDR1 is MNHEY and CDR2 is SVGAGI. The CDR3 covers 15 residues. CDR3 DNA sequence: TGTGCCAGCAGTTACGGCTGGGAGGATCAAGAGACCCAGTACTTC. Its translation: CASSYGWEDQETQYF.

The CDR3 bases are TGTGCCAGCAGTTTAGTGGGACTAGCGGTGGGGCGGGAGACCCAGTACTTC. Its translation: CASSLVGLAVGRETQYF. This chain connects TRBV28 to TRBJ2-5, with 11 bases that match TRBD2. The V gene end was trimmed by 2 bases and the J gene end by 5 bases; junction bases not matched to a gene: 10. The CDR3 is 17 residues long. CDR1 MDHEN and CDR2 SYDVKM come from the germline V gene. The full variable domain, with the rest looked up from reference TRBV28 and TRBJ2-5, is DVKVTQSSRYLVKRTGEKVFLECVQDMDHENMFWYRQDPGLGLRLIYFSYDVKMKEKGDIPEGYSVSREKKERFSLILESASTNQTSMYLCASSLVGLAVGRETQYFGPGTRLLVL.

The CDR3 region has the DNA TGTGCCAGCAGTTACTCGAGGGGGGATACGCAGTATTTT. Translation gives CASSYSRGDTQYF. The J gene is TRBJ2-3, the V gene TRBV6-5; possibly TRBD1 for D (6 bases). CDR3 length equals 13 residues. Germline CDR1 and CDR2: MNHEY and SVGAGI. V was shortened by 0 bases and J by 6 bases, with 7 bases between the two germline ends.

This clone was seen a handful of times. This chain uses TRBV27 with TRBJ2-2; no clear D gene. Deletions cut 6 bases from V and 2 bases from J, with 4 bases between. The CDR3 is made up of 12 amino acids. In germline, CDR1 is MNHEY, CDR2 SMNVEV (reference sequence). The CDR3 is CASSPNTGELFF. In nucleotides, the CDR3 is TGTGCCAGCAGCCCAAACACCGGGGAGCTGTTTTTT.

This chain links TRBV28 with TRBJ2-3, with D unresolved. V was pared by 8 bases and J by 2 bases, with 5 bases between. The CDR3 is 11 residues long. Looked up from germline, CDR1 is MDHEN and CDR2 is SYDVKM. This CDR3 reads CASANTDTQYF. CDR3 sequence (DNA): TGTGCCAGCGCGAACACAGATACGCAGTATTTT.

This clone was seen ten or more times. The chain carries TRBV9 and TRBJ2-7; 8 positions agree with TRBD2. Looked up from germline, CDR1 is SGDLS and CDR2 is YYNGEE. V shed 4 bases and J 7 bases; nucleotides not matched to a gene: 10. This CDR3 has 14 residues. The CDR3 nucleotides read TGTGCCAGCAGCCCTTGGACTAGCCAGGGGGAGCAGTACTTC. Translated, it gives CASSPWTSQGEQYF.

This chain connects TRBV7-9 to TRBJ2-3; unclear D gene. CDR1 and CDR2 (germline): SEHNR, FQNEAQ (reference sequence). The CDR3 consists of 14 residues. V was trimmed by 2 bases and J by 0 bases, leaving 6 bases between them. The CDR3 reads CASSLTTSTDTQYF. The CDR3 bases are TGTGCCAGCAGCTTAACTACTAGCACAGATACGCAGTATTTT.

The chain joins TRBV7-3 to TRBJ2-1, with D tentatively TRBD1 (5 bases). The V gene's germline CDR1 is SGHTA and CDR2 FQGTGA. CDR3 length: 14 amino acids. The ends were cut back, 5 bases at V and 8 bases at J, with 16 bases in the middle. CDR3 amino acids: CASSPSDKTDEQFF. In DNA, the CDR3 is TGTGCCAGCAGCCCGTCGGACAAGACAGATGAGCAGTTCTTC. The whole variable domain, remainder taken from reference TRBV7-3 and TRBJ2-1, is GAGVSQTPSNKVTEKGKYVELRCDPISGHTALYWYRQSLGQGPEFLIYFQGTGAADDSGLPNDRFFAVRPEGSVSTLKIQRTERGDSAVYLCASSPSDKTDEQFFGPGTRLTVL.

The J gene is TRBJ2-5, the V gene TRBV28, with TRBD1 matching over 9 bases. This CDR3 is 13 amino acids long. V dropped 11 bases and J dropped 5; count of bases not matched to a gene: 9. Germline V gives CDR1 MDHEN, CDR2 SYDVKM. The CDR3 spells CALEQGALETQYF. CDR3 DNA: TGTGCCTTAGAACAGGGGGCTTTGGAGACCCAGTACTTC.

This chain connects TRBV10-1 to TRBJ2-2; TRBD1 agrees at 8 bases. The length of the CDR3 is 15 residues. After removal of 8 bases from V and 5 bases from J, the junction contained 10 bases not matched to a gene. Germline values: CDR1 WNHNN, CDR2 SYGVQD (reference sequence). CDR3: CASSVPQGETGELFF. For the CDR3, the DNA is TGCGCCAGCTCCGTACCACAGGGGGAAACCGGGGAGCTGTTTTTT.